This TCR beta chain was profiled in a study of cytomegalovirus exposure and HLA in healthy donors. This clone showed up just once. The antigen is not known. From germline, CDR1 is MNHEY and CDR2 SVGAGI. CDR3 length: 16 amino acids. Trimming took 3 bases from V and 0 from J; bases not matched to a gene: 5. The table came from immunoSEQ multiplex PCR; TCRdb's copy has only in-frame clones and leaves some out. This table has roughly 150,000 clones, 84% appearing once. The validation cohort, a group of more than 100 subjects, included the donors and was separate from the approximately 670-subject first cohort. Study-wide findings and caveats: Cytomegalovirus status was reportedly diagnosed by the classifier with high sensitivity and specificity. Cytomegalovirus-associated TCR beta chains were listed, numbering under 200.

The specimen sequenced was PBMCs. This TCR was recovered from a man aged 25-45 years in good health and CMV-seropositive. This chain connects TRBV6-5 to TRBJ1-3, with 7 bases fitting TRBD1. CDR3 amino acids: CASSYGTVYSGNTIYF. CDR3 nucleotide sequence: TGTGCCAGCAGTTATGGGACAGTCTACTCTGGAAACACCATATATTTT.